Below are 21 T cell receptor beta chains sequenced from a single sample in a study of blood T cell repertoires in COVID-19. Using immunoSEQ multiplex PCR, the repertoire was profiled, and TCRdb retains in-frame clones only, with some absent. The sample holds around 100,000 clones, about 90% seen once. Sequenced: peripheral blood. The origin of the receptors is a man aged 30-40 years in a cohort sampled during active COVID-19.

The V gene is TRBV6-2 or TRBV6-3, the J gene TRBJ2-5; 9 nucleotides align to TRBD2. Germline trimming cut 0 bases from V and 0 bases from J; bases unmatched to any gene: 2. Germline V gives CDR1 MNHEY, CDR2 SVGEGT. The CDR3 totals 16 residues. As DNA, the CDR3 is TGTGCCAGCAGTTACTCTTTAGCGGGGGACCAAGAGACCCAGTACTTC. Amino acid sequence: CASSYSLAGDQETQYF.

V usage is TRBV30 and J usage is TRBJ2-3; TRBD1 is a possible D gene (6 bases). This CDR3 contains 14 residues. Germline V gene lookup returns CDR1 GTSNPN and CDR2 SVGIG (reference sequence). V lost 3 bases to trimming and J lost 4 bases, with 14 bases between them. CDR3 sequence (DNA): TGTGCCTGGAGCTCTCTAGGGGGTGCAGATACGCAGTATTTT. Its protein product is CAWSSLGGADTQYF.

The chain employs TRBV7-2 and TRBJ2-7; a weak D match, TRBD1 (5 bases). This CDR3 contains 14 residues. Germline CDR1 is SGHTA and CDR2 is FQGNSA. Trimming removed 4 bases at V and 2 bases at J, with 12 bases between. The CDR3 reads CASSSWGRTYEQYF. The DNA for the CDR3 is TGTGCCAGCAGCTCTTGGGGCAGGACCTACGAGCAGTACTTC.

This rearrangement joins TRBV4-1 to TRBJ1-3; D is unresolved. The V end was cut by 4 bases, the J end by 0 bases, with 16 bases between. The length of the CDR3 is 17 residues. The germline V gene has CDR1 MGHRA and CDR2 YSYEKL. CDR3 residues: CASSPNLGGLSGNTIYF. DNA for the CDR3: TGCGCCAGCAGCCCTAACCTCGGAGGTCTCTCTGGAAACACCATATATTTT.

The rearrangement uses TRBV11-2 and TRBJ1-3; possibly TRBD1 for D (6 bases). The length of the CDR3 is 13 residues. Germline values: CDR1 SGHAT, CDR2 FQNNGV. V was trimmed by 8 bases and J by 4 bases, leaving 12 bases between them. CDR3 in amino acids: CASQQGTGNTIYF. The CDR3 DNA reads TGTGCCAGCCAACAGGGTACGGGAAACACCATATATTTT.

The chain joins TRBV7-3 to TRBJ2-5; D is possibly TRBD1 (6 bases). Trimming took 3 bases from V and 4 from J, leaving 21 bases between them. This CDR3 contains 17 residues. Per germline, CDR1 SGHTA and CDR2 FQGTGA. The CDR3 DNA sequence: TGTGCCAGCAGCTTGGACGGGACACCCACGGGGCGAGAGACCCAGTACTTC. Amino acids: CASSLDGTPTGRETQYF.

The genes are TRBV15 and TRBJ2-3; 7 positions match TRBD1. This CDR3 is 16 amino acids long. V lost 0 bases and J lost 4; bases outside the gene matches: 7. Germline CDR1 and CDR2: LNHNV and YYDKDF (reference sequence). The CDR3, as DNA: TGTGCCACCAGCAGAGAAAGGGGGCGCGGGTCAGATACGCAGTATTTT. It translates to CATSRERGRGSDTQYF.

In regard to this clone: Other DNA sequences within the sample encode an identical CDR3. This rearrangement joins TRBV9 to TRBJ2-7, with 8 bases aligning to TRBD2. This CDR3 has 14 residues. V gave up 2 bases and J gave up 2 bases; unmatched junction bases: 3. The germline V gene encodes CDR1 SGDLS and CDR2 YYNGEE. In DNA, the CDR3 is TGTGCCAGCAGCGTTGGCGGGGGGACCTACGAGCAGTACTTC. This translates into CASSVGGGTYEQYF.

The J gene is TRBJ2-2, the V gene TRBV13; 7 nucleotides match TRBD1. V shed 6 bases and J 4 bases; nucleotides not matched to a gene: 14. Germline CDR1 PRHDT, CDR2 FYEKMQ (reference sequence). This CDR3 contains 17 residues. CDR3 sequence reads: CASSPPVTGLGTGELFF. In DNA, the CDR3 is TGTGCCAGCAGTCCACCTGTGACAGGGCTGGGCACCGGGGAGCTGTTTTTT.

Only one count was recorded for this clone. The rearrangement uses TRBV10-3 and TRBJ2-7, with 7 positions matching TRBD2. J was trimmed by 2 bases and V by 4 bases; bases with no gene match: 8. CDR1 ENHRY and CDR2 SYGVKD come from the germline V gene. The CDR3 totals 15 residues. The CDR3: CAISGKGGVTYEQYF. The CDR3 DNA is TGTGCCATCAGTGGAAAGGGAGGGGTGACCTACGAGCAGTACTTC.

This clone has a single count. The chain joins TRBV18 to TRBJ1-1; 9 bases are shared with TRBD1. Germline V CDR1 and CDR2: KGHSH, LQKENI. The CDR3 has 16 residues. V was clipped by 4 bases and J by 5 bases; unmatched bases: 11. Written as DNA, the CDR3 is TGTGCCAGCTCACGTACAGGGGGCTTTGAAGGTACTGAAGCTTTCTTT. Its protein product is CASSRTGGFEGTEAFF. Full variable domain (rest looked up from reference TRBV18 and TRBJ1-1): NAGVMQNPRHLVRRRGQEARLRCSPMKGHSHVYWYRQLPEEGLKFMVYLQKENIIDESGMPKERFSAEFPKEGPSILRIQQVVRGDSAAYFCASSRTGGFEGTEAFFGQGTRLTVV.

The genes are TRBV6-6 and TRBJ2-7; 9 bases agree with TRBD1. The V gene's germline CDR1 is MNHNY and CDR2 SVGAGI (reference sequence). The CDR3 spans 15 residues. V lost 2 bases to trimming and J lost 7 bases; unmatched junction nucleotides: 9. CDR3 loop: CASSYTGGGNWEQYF. DNA of the CDR3: TGTGCCAGCAGTTACACAGGGGGCGGAAACTGGGAGCAGTACTTC.

This chain uses TRBV10-3 with TRBJ2-1, with D perhaps matching TRBD2 (6 bases). The CDR3 sequence is 14 residues long. Trimming removed 2 bases from V and 6 bases from J, with 11 bases in between. CDR1 and CDR2 (germline): ENHRY, SYGVKD. Here the CDR3 reads CAISEGTATNEQFF. Written as DNA, the CDR3 is TGTGCCATCAGTGAGGGGACTGCGACCAATGAGCAGTTCTTC.

The V gene is TRBV6-2 or TRBV6-3, the J gene TRBJ1-3; tentatively, D is TRBD1 (6 bases). Germline V CDR1 and CDR2: MNHEY, SVGEGT. V was clipped by 5 bases and J by 7 bases, with 9 bases between them. This CDR3 is built from 12 residues. As DNA, the CDR3 is TGTGCCAGCAGTCAAGGACAGAACACCATATATTTT. It is translated as CASSQGQNTIYF.

This rearrangement joins TRBV5-1 to TRBJ2-3; 8 nucleotides match TRBD2. Germline trimming cut 7 bases from V and 0 bases from J; bases unmatched to any gene: 13. CDR1 and CDR2 from the germline V gene are SGHRS and YFSETQ. CDR3 length equals 17 residues. CDR3 bases: TGCGCCAGCGGGGAGGGACTAGTTCCCTCAAGCACAGATACGCAGTATTTT. Amino acids: CASGEGLVPSSTDTQYF.

This sequence joins TRBV10-3 and TRBJ1-2; a possible D gene is TRBD1 (5 bases). The germline V gene has CDR1 ENHRY and CDR2 SYGVKD. The CDR3 is 12 residues long. V was clipped by 11 bases and J by 5 bases, with 15 bases between them. CDR3: CASLAGGYGYTF. The CDR3 bases are TGTGCCTCCCTCGCTGGGGGGTATGGCTACACCTTC.

The chain employs TRBV27 and TRBJ2-5; D gene uncertain. Germline-derived CDR1 and CDR2 are MNHEY and SMNVEV (reference sequence). The V end was cut by 2 bases, the J end by 5 bases, with 9 bases between. The CDR3 loop spans 13 amino acids. CDR3 region: CASSLAVAETQYF. The DNA for the CDR3 is TGTGCCAGCAGTTTAGCCGTGGCCGAGACCCAGTACTTC.

The chain joins TRBV18 to TRBJ1-2; D unclear. The germline V gene encodes CDR1 KGHSH and CDR2 LQKENI. Trimming pared 0 bases from V and 4 bases from J, leaving 15 bases between. This CDR3 has 16 amino acids. The CDR3, as DNA: TGTGCCAGCTCACCACCGAGTGGGTTTGAGGCCTATGGCTACACCTTC. It specifies CASSPPSGFEAYGYTF.

The rearrangement links TRBV5-1 to TRBJ1-2; 8 bases are a match to TRBD1. The CDR3 covers 15 residues. V lost 7 bases to trimming and J lost 4 bases; unmatched junction nucleotides: 12. CDR1 SGHRS and CDR2 YFSETQ come from the germline V gene. The CDR3 reads CASGASGGVGYGYTF. CDR3 nucleotides: TGCGCCAGCGGAGCTTCAGGGGGCGTAGGCTATGGCTACACCTTC.

This rearrangement joins TRBV7-2 to TRBJ2-5, with TRBD2 identical over 7 bases. The germline V gene encodes CDR1 SGHTA and CDR2 FQGNSA. The CDR3 loop spans 16 amino acids. The trim removed 1 base at V and 5 bases at J, leaving 10 bases unmatched. The CDR3 coding sequence is TGTGCCAGCAGCTTAGTCGCGGGCAGGGAGGGGGAGACCCAGTACTTC. This encodes CASSLVAGREGETQYF. Using reference TRBV7-2 and TRBJ2-5 for the parts outside the CDR3, the full variable domain is GAGVSQSPSNKVTEKGKDVELRCDPISGHTALYWYRQSLGQGLEFLIYFQGNSAPDKSGLPSDRFSAERTGGSVSTLTIQRTQQEDSAVYLCASSLVAGREGETQYFGPGTRLLVL.

This CDR3 is CASSPTGGGTDTQYF. The CDR3 DNA reads as TGTGCCAGCAGTCCTACAGGGGGTGGGACAGATACGCAGTATTTT. The V call is TRBV6-4, the J call TRBJ2-3; 8 nucleotides match TRBD1. The CDR3 runs to 15 residues. Trimming at V came to 5 bases and at J to 3 bases, leaving 7 bases not matched to a gene. Germline assignment: CDR1 MRHNA and CDR2 SNTAGT.